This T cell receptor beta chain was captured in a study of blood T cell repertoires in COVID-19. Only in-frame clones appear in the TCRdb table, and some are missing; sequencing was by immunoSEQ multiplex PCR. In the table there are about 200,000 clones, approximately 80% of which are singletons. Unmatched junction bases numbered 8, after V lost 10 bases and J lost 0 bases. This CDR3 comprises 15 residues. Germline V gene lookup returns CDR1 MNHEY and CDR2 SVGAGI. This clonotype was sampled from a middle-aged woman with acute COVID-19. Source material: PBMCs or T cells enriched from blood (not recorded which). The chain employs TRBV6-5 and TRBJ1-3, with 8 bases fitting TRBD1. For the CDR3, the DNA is TGTGCCACCCGGACAGGGACAAACTCTGGAAACACCATATATTTT. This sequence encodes CATRTGTNSGNTIYF.